These T cell receptor beta chains were read from a single sample in a study of T-cell memory formation after mild COVID-19. TCRdb analysed the 5' RACE reads with MiXCR anew, one entry per CDR3 protein. The sample contains under 700,000 distinct CDR3 sequences, roughly 21% of which appear only once. Material: PBMCs or a T cell subset sorted from them (not recorded which). The receptors here all came from an adult woman who had mild COVID-19 (a few samples of this study predate the infection). Cell type and time point are not known. Each CDR3 is given with its conserved first and last residue. The order of the fields is CDR3 length, clone size, J gene, V gene, D gene, CDR3 DNA, CDR3 protein. D genes are given only for firm matches. Expanded clones get a size class; other rows say once, few or many, or leave the size out.

CDR3 length: 13
clone size: .
J gene: TRBJ2-1
V gene: TRBV7-3
D gene: .
CDR3 DNA: TGTGCCAGCAGCTTAACCCCCCGAAATGAGCAGTTCTTC
CDR3 protein: CASSLTPRNEQFF

CDR3 length: 14
clone size: .
J gene: TRBJ1-2
V gene: TRBV7-2
D gene: .
CDR3 DNA: TGTGCCAGCAGCTTAGAGGCCGGGAACTATGGCTACACCTTC
CDR3 protein: CASSLEAGNYGYTF

CDR3 length: 14
clone size: .
J gene: TRBJ1-4
V gene: TRBV20-1
D gene: .
CDR3 DNA: TGCAGTGCTGAATCGGGGTCAACTAATGAAAAACTGTTTTTT
CDR3 protein: CSAESGSTNEKLFF

CDR3 length: 14
clone size: .
J gene: TRBJ2-7
V gene: TRBV4-3
D gene: TRBD2
CDR3 DNA: TGCGCCAGCAGCCAAGATCCCTTAGCGGGCGAGCAGTACTTC
CDR3 protein: CASSQDPLAGEQYF

CDR3 length: 14
clone size: many
J gene: TRBJ2-1
V gene: TRBV10-3
D gene: .
CDR3 DNA: TGTGCCATCCGGAGGGACTCTTCAGGGGATGAGCAGTTCTTC
CDR3 protein: CAIRRDSSGDEQFF

CDR3 length: 12
clone size: many
J gene: TRBJ2-7
V gene: TRBV20-1
D gene: .
CDR3 DNA: TGCAGTGCTACTGTCTCCCTCCACGAGCAGTACTTC
CDR3 protein: CSATVSLHEQYF

CDR3 length: 15
clone size: few
J gene: TRBJ2-3
V gene: TRBV20-1
D gene: .
CDR3 DNA: TGCAGTGCTAGAGCATTAGGGGGACGCACAGATACGCAGTATTTT
CDR3 protein: CSARALGGRTDTQYF

CDR3 length: 15
clone size: few
J gene: TRBJ1-3
V gene: TRBV5-1
D gene: .
CDR3 DNA: TGCGCCAGCAGCTTGTCGGGAGGCCTCGAGGACACCATATATTTT
CDR3 protein: CASSLSGGLEDTIYF

CDR3 length: 15
clone size: .
J gene: TRBJ1-2
V gene: TRBV5-1
D gene: .
CDR3 DNA: TGCGCCAGCAGCAGCCCGGGAGAGGGTAGCTATGGCTACACCTTC
CDR3 protein: CASSSPGEGSYGYTF

CDR3 length: 14
clone size: .
J gene: TRBJ2-2
V gene: TRBV7-9
D gene: .
CDR3 DNA: TGTGCCAGCAGCCATGCTCGCCGCACCGGGGAGCTGTTTTTT
CDR3 protein: CASSHARRTGELFF

CDR3 length: 14
clone size: few
J gene: TRBJ2-7
V gene: TRBV10-3
D gene: TRBD1
CDR3 DNA: TGTGCCATCTGCGTAGGACAGGGTTCCTACGAGCAGTACTTC
CDR3 protein: CAICVGQGSYEQYF

CDR3 length: 14
clone size: once
J gene: TRBJ2-1
V gene: TRBV9
D gene: .
CDR3 DNA: TGTGCCAGCAGCGTAGCATTAAGCTACAATGAGCAGTTCTTC
CDR3 protein: CASSVALSYNEQFF

CDR3 length: 15
clone size: few
J gene: TRBJ2-3
V gene: TRBV2
D gene: .
CDR3 DNA: TGTGCCAGCAGTGAAGGATACGGGAACACAGATACGCAGTATTTT
CDR3 protein: CASSEGYGNTDTQYF

CDR3 length: 13
clone size: many
J gene: TRBJ2-7
V gene: TRBV5-1
D gene: .
CDR3 DNA: TGTGCCAGTAGCCTCGGCGTCTCCTACGAGCAGTACTTC
CDR3 protein: CASSLGVSYEQYF